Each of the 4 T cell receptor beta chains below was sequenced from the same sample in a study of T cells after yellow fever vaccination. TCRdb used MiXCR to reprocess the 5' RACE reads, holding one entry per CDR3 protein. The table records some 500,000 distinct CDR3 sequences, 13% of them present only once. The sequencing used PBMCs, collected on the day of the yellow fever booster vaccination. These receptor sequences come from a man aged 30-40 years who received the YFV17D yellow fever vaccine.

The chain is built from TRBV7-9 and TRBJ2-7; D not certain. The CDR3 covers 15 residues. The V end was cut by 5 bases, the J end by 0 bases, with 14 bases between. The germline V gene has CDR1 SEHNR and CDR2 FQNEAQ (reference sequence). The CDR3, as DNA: TGTGCCAGCAGCCCCAAAGGCGGAAGCTCCTACGAGCAGTACTTC. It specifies CASSPKGGSSYEQYF. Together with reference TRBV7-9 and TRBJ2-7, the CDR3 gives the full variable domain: DTGVSQNPRHKITKRGQNVTFRCDPISEHNRLYWYRQTLGQGPEFLTYFQNEAQLEKSRLLSDRFSAERPKGSFSTLEIQRTEQGDSAMYLCASSPKGGSSYEQYFGPGTRLTVT.

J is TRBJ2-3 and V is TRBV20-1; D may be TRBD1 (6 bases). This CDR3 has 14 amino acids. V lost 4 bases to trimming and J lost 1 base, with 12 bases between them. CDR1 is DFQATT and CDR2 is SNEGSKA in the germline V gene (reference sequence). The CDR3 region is CSANRDIRTDTQYF. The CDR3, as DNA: TGCAGTGCTAACCGGGACATCCGCACAGATACGCAGTATTTT.

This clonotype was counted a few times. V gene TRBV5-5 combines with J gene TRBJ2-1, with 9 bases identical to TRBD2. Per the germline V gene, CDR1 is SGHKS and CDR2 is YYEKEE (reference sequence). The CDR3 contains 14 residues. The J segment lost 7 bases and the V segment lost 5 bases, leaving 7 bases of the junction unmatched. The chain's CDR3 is CASSGREGLNEQFF. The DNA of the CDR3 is TGTGCCAGCAGTGGGCGGGAGGGCCTGAATGAGCAGTTCTTC.

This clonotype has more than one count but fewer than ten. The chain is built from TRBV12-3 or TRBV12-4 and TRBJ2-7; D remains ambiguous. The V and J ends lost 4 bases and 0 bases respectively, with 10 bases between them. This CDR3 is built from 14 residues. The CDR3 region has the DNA TGTGCCAGCAGTTCACAACGGGCCTCCTACGAGCAGTACTTC. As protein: CASSSQRASYEQYF.